This entry features one T cell receptor (beta chain) sequence. The table lists this clone with a few counts. Its cognate antigen has yet to be identified. Qualities for individual bases were not recorded, and no much larger clone is one base off. In the germline V gene, CDR1 corresponds to SGHRS and CDR2 to YFSETQ. Trimming leaves V shorter by 1 base and J shorter by 6 bases, with the junction holding 6 bases beyond the gene matches. The CDR3 runs 15 amino acids, cysteine and phenylalanine included. Just the 45-base CDR3 DNA is kept, in frame starting at base 1. This sample was included in a study of cytomegalovirus exposure and HLA in healthy donors (dated by TCRdb to the late 2010s). Notes on the research overall: An earlier analysis of 587 of the donors reported 276 Gb of sequence data and 117 million unique TCR beta sequences from about 180 million T cells. Of the roughly 400 genotyped donors, about 80% fell in the genetic ancestry cluster associated with self-reported Caucasian donors. In a later genetic analysis, genome-wide SNP genotypes for about 60% of the 666 donors were used, and that subset was treated as a discovery cohort. An early release that covered some 630 HLA-typed donors contained 300 to 350 gigabases of sequencing data and roughly 84 million unique TCR sequences. Typing coverage varied by locus: roughly 629-640 donors for A, B, C, DRB1 and DQB1; 522 for DQA1; some 610 for DPA1; under 490 for DPB1. To predict cytomegalovirus infection status, the study combined high-throughput TCR immunosequencing, statistical association of individual TCRs with disease status, and machine learning. The study profiled the T cell repertoires of around 700 subjects by immunosequencing and related them to cytomegalovirus serostatus. Along with the roughly 670-subject first cohort, a separate validation cohort of over 90 different subjects was used. The study was designed to test whether signatures of past pathogen exposure could be identified by cataloging public T cell receptors. Both class I and class II loci were covered by HLA typing, at four-digit resolution. In a later analysis, previously published TCR beta repertoires from 550 to 700 donors were re-analyzed and high-resolution HLA genotyping was added so that TCR occurrence patterns could be studied. Across some 400 genotyped donors of the cohort, an average of approximately 220,000 unique TCR beta nucleotide sequences per donor were sequenced, and 15% to 20% of those sequences were non-productive. Rather than drawing on any new phenotypic data, the later analysis identified candidate immune exposures from TCR beta sequences and the way those sequences occurred across donors. An earlier analysis of 587 of the donors used high-throughput TCR beta sequencing to judge whether each TCR beta V gene segment behaved as functional or pseudogenic. All discovery cohort repertoires had been generated on a single sequencing platform. Alongside the repertoire data, information on donor age, sex, ethnicity and CMV serostatus was compiled. Several DR-DQ haplotypes were handled as single units for association and clustering because linkage in the cohort was strong.

Libraries were made using the immunoSEQ multiplex PCR assay. For the multiplex PCR, a mixture combining 60 forward primers for TCR Vbeta segments and 13 reverse primers for TCR Jbeta segments was used. A multiplex PCR assay on genomic DNA amplified the CDR3 region of rearranged TCR beta genes. On the Illumina HiSeq System, the amplified TCR beta libraries were sequenced as 87-base-pair reads. As for the authors' bioinformatics: A later analysis counted 65 million to 90 million unique TCR beta chains across the approximately 700 repertoires, and some 11 million of these chains were shared by at least two donors. A nearest-neighbor algorithm error-corrected the raw reads and collapsed the reads into unique sequences, merging closely related sequences to remove PCR and sequencing errors. V, D and J gene segments were assigned by aligning CDR3 sequences to IMGT reference sequences. For a sequence to be retained, a match of at least six nucleotides to both a V gene segment and a J gene segment was required. Rearrangements were classified as productive when the CDR3 lacked stop codons and remained in frame with V and J, and all other rearrangements were classified as non-productive. Following IMGT convention, CDR3 was defined as the stretch from the second conserved V-encoded cysteine to the conserved J-encoded phenylalanine. Sequences without an unambiguous match to a single V gene segment were excluded from the earlier analysis of about 600 of the donors. An earlier analysis of 587 of the donors called V segments functional above 56.7% productive rearrangements and segregating when the between-donor standard deviation exceeded 5%. A statistical classification framework was developed to diagnose cytomegalovirus status using the catalog of TCR beta chain sequences. V and J gene assignment, in a later analysis, came from comparing TCR nucleotide sequences with IMGT/GENE-DB human TR gene sequences. In a later analysis, CDR3 sequences and most-parsimonious VDJ recombination scenarios were assigned using the TCRdist pipeline. A later analysis defined each TCR beta chain by its CDR3 amino acid sequence plus V-gene family, and excluded reads lacking a unique V-gene family. To address suspected cross-contamination and a sequencing artifact, a later analysis removed some 620 highly shared, low-generation-probability nucleotide sequences. A later analysis calculated a clonal expansion index for each public chain from normalized within-repertoire ranks of inferred template counts. Generation probabilities in a later analysis came from a VDJ recombination model fitted to out-of-frame rearrangements, and those results were checked against IGoR. A later analysis scored TCR-TCR, TCR-HLA and TCR-CMV co-occurrence with hypergeometric tests, applying a repertoire-size bias correction to TCR pairs. False discovery rates were estimated in a later analysis by permuting HLA or CMV assignments 20 times. A later analysis grouped co-occurring TCRs with DBSCAN, adding TCRdist sequence similarity when clustering within HLA-allele-positive subsets. For co-occurrence clustering, repertoires with fewer than 30,000 or more than 120,000 public chains were excluded, along with roughly 5 repertoires with anomalous nucleotide sharing. Entries here come from immuneACCESS through TCRdb and include only in-frame sequences with V and J called. Some clones fail to appear in such tables; in the studies checked, an unresolved V gene covers under half of the shortfall, and the cause of the remainder is unknown. V and J calls and clone size follow that table, whereas D and trimming were derived from the DNA. For this sample the table gives about 120,000 clones, of which over 75% were detected only once. 1.5% of the sample rests with the top ten.

The cohort consisted of more than 650 healthy bone marrow donors. At the time of sampling, every cohort member was nominally healthy, though immune exposures that went unrecorded were likely present. The donor tested CMV seronegative and was one of the 352 seronegative cohort members. Every donor gave a peripheral blood sample, and the peripheral blood mononuclear cells from that sample were used for TCR beta sequencing. The Qiagen DNeasy Blood Extraction Kit was used to extract genomic DNA from the blood cell samples. Study-level results and caveats: The 87-base-pair reads could not distinguish some IMGT-functional V segments, including TRBV6-2 and TRBV6-3, so those segments were excluded. A later analysis found that HLA-associated TCR beta chains were more clonally expanded and had lower generation probabilities than equally common non-associated chains. Compared with the 666-donor mean, donors in an Asian-associated ancestry cluster had fewer N-insertions in productive TCRs, according to a later genetic analysis. Linkage disequilibrium might explain the correlated functional status among segregating V segments, but an unknown experimental factor could not be excluded. The study gave a list of some 150 TCR beta chains associated with cytomegalovirus. Several of the top co-occurrence clusters appeared to be linked to parvovirus B19, influenza, CMV and Epstein-Barr virus, according to a later analysis. When HLA alleles, especially DR and DQ, strongly co-occurred, TCR associations were difficult to assign to individual alleles. In a later analysis, TCR association rates were found to vary across HLA loci, with the most associated TCRs seen for DRB1 alleles and the fewest for HLA-C alleles. Immune exposure information for the cohort was limited to CMV serostatus. A further reported finding was that TCR beta sequences accurately predicted the HLA-A and HLA-B alleles for most subjects in the first cohort. Most TCR sequences were observed very rarely across donors, whereas some public TCRs were present in many individuals. According to a later analysis, most CMV-associated TCR beta chains appeared to be HLA-restricted, and the HLA associations seemed to be driven largely by CMV exposure. The presence/absence analyses assumed that sequencing depth was roughly uniform across donors, and that assumption may not be true. According to the authors, the approach could potentially be generalized to other disease states and immunological phenotypes. Broadly in line with IMGT annotations, most TCR beta V segments showed up in productive rearrangements about 87% or about 30% of the time in an earlier analysis of 450 to 750 of the donors. In vitro tests confirmed that a few of the cytomegalovirus-associated TCR beta chains recognize cytomegalovirus antigens. A later genetic analysis associated a missense DCLRE1C variant with V-gene and J-gene trimming of TCR beta chains, and an independent cohort replicated the association. A cluster of highly shared sequence variants was judged likely to be a technical artifact of the sequencing pipeline. The cohort was sequenced for TCR beta chains only, and without alpha or paired-chain data the features that could be detected were limited. Specific HLA alleles were associated with over 15,000 TCR beta sequences at a false discovery rate of 0.05 in a later analysis. Because counts were too low, roughly 16 rarely observed V segments, including chromosome 9 orphons, were left out of the earlier analysis of 500 to 650 of the donors. In both the original and validation cohorts, the classifier was reported to diagnose cytomegalovirus status with high specificity and sensitivity. Because some donors lacked HLA typing at each locus, the association tests relied only on the typed subset.

Recombination joined TRBV5-1 with TRBJ1-2, and TRBD1 aligns with 10 junction nucleotides. Sequencing was performed on PBMCs. The receptor comes from a woman aged 18-29 years in good health and CMV-seronegative. At the DNA level, the sequence is TGCGCCAGCAGCTTGAGACAGGGGGCGAGGGATGGCTACACCTTC. It translates as CASSLRQGARDGYTF. The variable domain in full, with residues beyond the CDR3 obtained from the reference TRBV5-1 and TRBJ1-2 genes, is KAGVTQTPRYLIKTRGQQVTLSCSPISGHRSVSWYQQTPGQGLQFLFEYFSETQRNKGNFPGRFSGRQFSNSRSEMNVSTLELGDSALYLCASSLRQGARDGYTFGSGTRLTVV.